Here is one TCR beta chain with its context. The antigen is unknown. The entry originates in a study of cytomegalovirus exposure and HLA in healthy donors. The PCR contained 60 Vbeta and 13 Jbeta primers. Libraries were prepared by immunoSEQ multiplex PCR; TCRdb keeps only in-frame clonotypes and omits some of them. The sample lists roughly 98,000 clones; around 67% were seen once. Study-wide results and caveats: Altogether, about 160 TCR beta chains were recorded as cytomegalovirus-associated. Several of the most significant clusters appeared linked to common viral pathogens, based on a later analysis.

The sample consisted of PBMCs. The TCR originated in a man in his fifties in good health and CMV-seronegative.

CDR3 sequence (DNA): TGTGCCAGCAGTAGGGACTTCCAAGAGACCCAGTACTTC. It translates to CASSRDFQETQYF. V usage is TRBV6-4 and J usage is TRBJ2-5; TRBD2 might be the D (6 bases). The CDR3 has 13 residues. CDR1 and CDR2 (germline): MRHNA, SNTAGT. Trimming stripped 5 bases from V and 1 base from J, with 8 bases between.